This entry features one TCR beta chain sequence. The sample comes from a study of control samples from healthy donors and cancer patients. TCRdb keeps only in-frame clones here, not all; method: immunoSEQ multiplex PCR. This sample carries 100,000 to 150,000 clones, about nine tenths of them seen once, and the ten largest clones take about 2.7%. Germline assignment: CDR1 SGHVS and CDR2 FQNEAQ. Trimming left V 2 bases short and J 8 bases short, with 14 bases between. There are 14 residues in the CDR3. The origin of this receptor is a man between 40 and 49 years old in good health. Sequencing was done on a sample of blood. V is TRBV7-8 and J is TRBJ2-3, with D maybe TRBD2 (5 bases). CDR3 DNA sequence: TGTGCCAGCAGCTTACGTGAGGGCGTAGCTACGCAGTATTTT. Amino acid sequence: CASSLREGVATQYF.